Listed here are 32 T cell receptor beta chains from one sample, sequenced in a study of CD8+CD57+ T cells in acquired aplastic anemia. Previously, flow cytometry had revealed CD8+CD57+ cell expansion in the patients chosen for sequencing. Investigators profiled TCR beta VDJ and CDR3 from genomic DNA template. TCRdb re-called the reads with MiXCR, one entry per CDR3 protein. The table records a few hundred thousand distinct CDR3 sequences, approximately 82% of them present only once. The sequenced sample was sorted CD4+, CD8+, or CD8+CD57+ T cells (not recorded which) from PBMCs. The source of these receptors is a human donor with aplastic anemia.

The count of this clonotype is one. The chain has TRBV24-1 and TRBJ2-1; the D gene is possibly TRBD2 (5 bases). The V and J ends lost 7 bases and 6 bases respectively, with 15 bases between them. The germline CDR1 and CDR2 sequences are KGHDR and SFDVKD. The CDR3 is made up of 14 amino acids. The CDR3 sequence: CATSATGLPNEQFF. DNA of the CDR3: TGTGCCACCAGCGCTACTGGACTCCCCAATGAGCAGTTCTTC.

A remark on this clonotype: The junction does not match germline at one end; this may be a read error. The gene calls are TRBV19 and TRBJ1-1; D unclear. Per the germline V gene, CDR1 is LNHDA and CDR2 is SQIVND (reference sequence). The CDR3 runs to 15 residues. CDR3 coding DNA: TGTGCCAGTAGCATAGATAGCAGAGCCAACAATGAACCTTTCTTC. Translating gives CASSIDSRANNEPFF.

With respect to this clonotype: Likely a read error: the CDR3 ends without its conserved phenylalanine or tryptophan. The DNA is omitted, as the CDR3 cannot be located on it reliably, and the CDR3 follows TCRdb's listing. The rearrangement links TRBV7-8 to TRBJ1-2. The CDR3 extends over 13 residues, inclusive of both ends. CDR1 SGHVS and CDR2 FQNEAQ come from the germline V gene. CDR3 in amino acids: CASSLAGGADTPY.

As to this clonotype: A read error may produce the germline difference seen at one junction end. The rearrangement uses TRBV7-8 and TRBJ2-1; D is perhaps TRBD2 (5 bases). This CDR3 is 16 amino acids long. The V gene's germline CDR1 is SGHVS and CDR2 FQNEAQ. DNA for the CDR3: TGTGCCAGCAGCTTTCAAAGAAGTCCCGGTAGCGATGATCAGTTCTTC. Protein product: CASSFQRSPGSDDQFF.

This clonotype showed up just a few times. The J gene is TRBJ2-1, the V gene TRBV19; D is perhaps TRBD2 (6 bases). The CDR3 contains 12 residues. Trimming left V 7 bases short and J 10 bases short, with 14 bases between. Germline V CDR1 and CDR2: LNHDA, SQIVND (reference sequence). The CDR3 region has the DNA TGTGCCAGTAAGGGACTCGCAGGGGAGCAGTTCTTC. It encodes CASKGLAGEQFF.

V and J are TRBV20-1 and TRBJ2-1; the match to TRBD1 covers 8 bases. The V segment lost 2 bases and the J segment 7 bases; nucleotides outside the gene matches: 13. This CDR3 has 16 amino acids. The germline V gene encodes CDR1 DFQATT and CDR2 SNEGSKA (reference sequence). CDR3 amino acids: CSARNKDRAMSNEQFF. The CDR3, as DNA: TGCAGTGCTAGAAACAAGGACAGGGCGATGTCGAATGAGCAGTTCTTC.

This clonotype appeared many times. This sequence joins TRBV6-2 or TRBV6-3 and TRBJ2-7; no clear D. The CDR3 contains 15 residues. Germline V gene lookup returns CDR1 MNHEY and CDR2 SVGEGT. Between the trimmed V and J ends, which lost 2 bases and 6 bases, there was a span of 17 bases. This chain's CDR3 is CASSYGSGFSREQYV. Written as DNA, the CDR3 is TGTGCCAGCAGTTACGGTTCCGGGTTTTCCCGCGAGCAGTACGTC.

In the case of this clonotype: Compared with germline, one end of the junction differs, possibly owing to a read error. This chain connects TRBV7-2 to TRBJ1-6; 8 positions agree with TRBD1. The CDR3 is 14 amino acids. Germline V gives CDR1 SGHTA, CDR2 FQGNSA. The CDR3 sequence: CASSLGGDRWVLPF. CDR3 bases: TGTGCCAGCAGCTTAGGGGGGGACAGGTGGGTCCTGCCCTTT.

This clonotype was recorded at least ten times. The chain combines TRBV3-1 with TRBJ2-2; TRBD2 matches 11 bases. CDR3 size: 16 residues. Germline V lookup: CDR1 LGHDT, CDR2 YNNKEL (reference sequence). V dropped 2 bases and J dropped 6; count of bases not matched to a gene: 5. The CDR3 coding sequence is TGTGCCAGCAGCCAAATCTTTAGCGGGGGGGCCGGGGAGCTGTTTTTT. As protein: CASSQIFSGGAGELFF.

A word on this clonotype: A read error may produce the germline difference seen at one junction end. The chain's CDR3 is CASSIARESYNEQFF. CDR3 bases: TGTGCCAGTAGTATAGCTAGAGAGAGCTACAATGAGCAGTTTTTT. The chain has TRBV19 and TRBJ2-3; D is undetermined. Per germline, CDR1 LNHDA and CDR2 SQIVND (reference sequence). The CDR3 spans 15 residues.

Notes on this clonotype: Likely a read error: the CDR3 ends without its conserved phenylalanine or tryptophan. The DNA is omitted, as the CDR3 cannot be located on it reliably, and the CDR3 follows TCRdb's listing. J is TRBJ2-7 and V is TRBV7-6; the table gives TRBD1 as D, unverified against the DNA. Per germline, CDR1 SGHVS and CDR2 FNYEAQ. Termini included, the CDR3 measures 13 amino acids. The CDR3 here is CASSTGTGELFFG.

The chain carries TRBV11-3 and TRBJ2-1, with TRBD2 matching 8 bases. The CDR3 runs to 15 residues. The junction had 5 bases not matched to a gene; V was cut back by 5 bases and J by 2 bases. Germline lookup yields CDR1 SGHNT and CDR2 YENEEA. CDR3 sequence: CASSETSVPYNEQFF. CDR3 DNA: TGTGCCAGCAGCGAGACTAGCGTTCCCTACAATGAGCAGTTCTTC.

J is TRBJ2-7 and V is TRBV9, with D possibly TRBD1 on 6 matching bases. Germline loops: CDR1 SGDLS, CDR2 YYNGEE. V was cut by 4 bases and J by 1 base, with 24 bases left in between. The CDR3 has 18 amino acids. Written as DNA, the CDR3 is TGTGCCAGCAGCTTTCTACCAGACAGGACAGCCCTTTCCTACGAGCAGTACGTC. It codes for CASSFLPDRTALSYEQYV.

On this clonotype itself: One end of the junction fails to match germline, which may point to a read error. V and J are TRBV9 and TRBJ2-3; D gene uncertain. The CDR3 runs 13 residues. The V gene's germline CDR1 is SGDLS and CDR2 YYNGEE. In DNA, the CDR3 is TGTGCCAGCAGCGACGGGTCAGAAACGCAGCATTTTTTT. Its protein product is CASSDGSETQHFF.

The chain links TRBV7-2 to TRBJ2-7; TRBD2 agrees at 13 bases. The junction had 10 bases not matched to a gene; V was cut back by 5 bases and J by 0 bases. The CDR3 spans 18 residues. Germline V lookup: CDR1 SGHTA, CDR2 FQGNSA. The CDR3 is CASSTSGTSGKNSYEQYF. The CDR3 region has the DNA TGTGCCAGCAGCACATCCGGGACTAGCGGGAAAAACTCCTACGAGCAGTACTTC.

J is TRBJ2-1 and V is TRBV24-1; D remains unclear. Looked up from germline, CDR1 is KGHDR and CDR2 is SFDVKD. Trimming cost V 4 bases and J 2 bases, with 11 bases left between them. CDR3 length: 15 residues. As DNA, the CDR3 is TGTGCCACCAGTGAAGCGAACGCAGCCTACAATGAGCAGTTCTTC. This gives the protein CATSEANAAYNEQFF.

For this clonotype: Likely a read error: the CDR3 ends without its conserved phenylalanine or tryptophan. The rearrangement uses TRBV24-1 and TRBJ1-2; 9 nucleotides align to TRBD1. Germline V gene data show CDR1 as KGHDR and CDR2 as SFDVKD. CDR3 length: 14 residues. J was trimmed by 5 bases and V by 7 bases; bases with no gene match: 7. The CDR3 coding sequence is TGTGCCACCAGGCGGACAGGGGTGACTTATGGCTACACCTCC. It translates to CATRRTGVTYGYTS.

CDR3 bases: TGTGCCAGCAGCGTCGGACGAGCGGGAGGGGAGCAGTACGTC. Encoded protein: CASSVGRAGGEQYV. The chain combines TRBV2 with TRBJ2-7, with 10 bases lining up with TRBD2. From germline, CDR1 is SNHLY and CDR2 FYNNEI. Unmatched junction bases numbered 9, after V lost 6 bases and J lost 7 bases. The CDR3 runs to 14 residues.

The genes are TRBV7-8 and TRBJ2-3; D tentatively reads TRBD1 or TRBD2 (6 bases each). The CDR3 sequence is 13 residues long. The germline gives CDR1 SGHVS, CDR2 FQNEAQ. Trimming left V 6 bases short and J 14 bases short, with 21 bases between. CDR3: CASRDGGAAATYF. For the CDR3, the DNA is TGTGCCAGCAGGGACGGGGGCGCAGCCGCTACGTATTTT.

Concerning this clonotype: No conserved phenylalanine or tryptophan ends this CDR3, so it is likely a read error. It is unclear where the CDR3 begins or ends on the DNA, so no DNA is shown, and the CDR3 is as TCRdb lists it. This rearrangement joins TRBV2 to TRBJ2-3. The germline gives CDR1 SNHLY, CDR2 FYNNEI. From its first to its last residue, the CDR3 has 13 amino acids. This chain's CDR3 is CASSDGDTNQHYH.

Comment on this clonotype: This likely comes from a read error, as the CDR3 has no conserved phenylalanine or tryptophan at its end. No DNA is shown, since the ends of the CDR3 on it are uncertain; the CDR3 is the one TCRdb lists. This rearrangement joins TRBV7-2 to TRBJ2-1; TRBD2 was called by the table and not checked on the DNA. Looked up from germline, CDR1 is SGHTA and CDR2 is FQGNSA. The CDR3 spans 13 amino acids, including both terminal residues. The CDR3 reads CASSLGGDPEQLY.

Concerning this clonotype: It is likely a read error, because the conserved phenylalanine at the end of the CDR3 is missing. The DNA is left out, because the CDR3 cannot be placed on it with certainty; the CDR3 is given as TCRdb lists it. V and J are TRBV7-9 and TRBJ2-1; the D call of TRBD2 is as the table states it, not checked on the DNA. CDR1 is SEHNR, CDR2 FQNEAQ, per germline (reference sequence). The length of the CDR3 is 13 amino acids, counting both ends. The CDR3: CASSFERSGRSDE.

The chain couples TRBV9 to TRBJ2-6; D possibly corresponds to TRBD2 (7 bases). This CDR3 has 16 amino acids. Trimming shortened V by 5 bases and J by 12 bases, and 24 bases separated the two germline ends. Germline lookup yields CDR1 SGDLS and CDR2 YYNGEE. The CDR3 DNA reads as TGTGCCAGCAGGCTAGGGGGGGGCTACGGGGCCCGCGTCCTGACTTTC. Its translation: CASRLGGGYGARVLTF.

The chain has TRBV11-2 and TRBJ1-1; TRBD1 aligns across 9 bases. V lost 7 bases and J lost 2; bases outside the gene matches: 8. The CDR3 consists of 15 residues. Germline CDR1 SGHAT, CDR2 FQNNGV. The CDR3 DNA is TGTGCCAGCACCATGGACAGGGGAGGAAACACTGAAGCTTTCTTT. Translating gives CASTMDRGGNTEAFF.

As to this clonotype: The junction shows a germline mismatch at one end, possibly a read error. The V and J genes are TRBV15 and TRBJ2-7; D is unclear. The CDR3 is 13 amino acids. CDR1 is LNHNV and CDR2 is YYDKDF in the germline V gene (reference sequence). CDR3 residues: CASSLHTHHEQYF. The CDR3 DNA reads as TGTGCCAGCAGCTTGCACACACACCACGAGCAGTACTTC.

In this sample, this clonotype turned up once. V is TRBV7-4 and J is TRBJ2-7; D unclear. CDR1 is SGHVT, CDR2 SQSDAQ, per germline. Trimming pared 1 base from V and 12 bases from J, leaving 13 bases between. CDR3 length equals 12 residues. The CDR3, as DNA: TGTGCCAGCAGCTTAGATGGCGCTAATTCGTACGTC. This encodes CASSLDGANSYV.

This chain connects TRBV29-1 to TRBJ1-2; perhaps TRBD1 as D (6 bases). V was shortened by 4 bases and J by 3 bases, with 15 bases between the two germline ends. Per the germline V gene, CDR1 is SQVTM and CDR2 is ANQGSEA. The CDR3 is 14 amino acids. The CDR3 protein is CSVVGSGVDYGYTF. As DNA, the CDR3 is TGCAGCGTTGTAGGGTCAGGGGTTGACTATGGCTACACCTTC.

A remark on this clonotype: No conserved phenylalanine or tryptophan is present at the end of the CDR3, so a read error is the likely explanation. The limits of the CDR3 on the DNA are not certain, so only TCRdb's listed CDR3 is given. V usage is TRBV7-9 and J usage is TRBJ2-3; TRBD2, the table's D call, was not compared with the DNA. The germline V gene encodes CDR1 SEHNR and CDR2 FQNEAQ (reference sequence). Inclusive of both ends, the CDR3 amounts to 13 amino acids. The CDR3 protein is CASSFTSAMSGSS.

The gene calls are TRBV24-1 and TRBJ2-7, with 7 bases lining up with TRBD1. CDR3 size: 18 residues. With 3 bases clipped from V and 1 base from J, the junction kept 14 bases outside the gene matches. From germline, CDR1 is KGHDR and CDR2 SFDVKD. CDR3 DNA sequence: TGTGCCACCAGTGATCATCCAGACGGGACAGCCCTTTCCTACGAGCAGTACGTC. Protein sequence: CATSDHPDGTALSYEQYV.

The J gene is TRBJ2-5, the V gene TRBV15; 11 bases are shared with TRBD2. Looked up from germline, CDR1 is LNHNV and CDR2 is YYDKDF (reference sequence). This CDR3 has 16 amino acids. After removal of 3 bases from V and 2 bases from J, the junction contained 5 bases not matched to a gene. CDR3 protein: CATSSWGTSGQETQYF. CDR3 in DNA: TGTGCCACCAGCAGCTGGGGGACTAGCGGACAAGAGACCCAGTACTTC.

Points on this clonotype: Because it lacks the conserved phenylalanine or tryptophan at the end, this CDR3 is likely a read error. Because the CDR3's place on the DNA is in doubt, the DNA is left out and the CDR3 is given as listed by TCRdb. V usage is TRBV7-9 and J usage is TRBJ2-3; the table's D call, TRBD2, was not checked against the DNA. Per the germline V gene, CDR1 is SEHNR and CDR2 is FQNEAQ (reference sequence). With termini counted, the CDR3 has 13 amino acids. CDR3 sequence: CASSAVAETQYYG.

The chain is built from TRBV7-6 and TRBJ2-3; D is tentatively TRBD1 or TRBD2 (6 bases each). From germline, CDR1 is SGHVS and CDR2 FNYEAQ. V lost 8 bases to trimming and J lost 9 bases, with 18 bases between them. The CDR3 runs to 13 residues. CDR3 sequence reads: CASGVGGAPTQYF. DNA of the CDR3: TGTGCCAGCGGCGTCGGGGGCGCCCCCACGCAGTATTTT.